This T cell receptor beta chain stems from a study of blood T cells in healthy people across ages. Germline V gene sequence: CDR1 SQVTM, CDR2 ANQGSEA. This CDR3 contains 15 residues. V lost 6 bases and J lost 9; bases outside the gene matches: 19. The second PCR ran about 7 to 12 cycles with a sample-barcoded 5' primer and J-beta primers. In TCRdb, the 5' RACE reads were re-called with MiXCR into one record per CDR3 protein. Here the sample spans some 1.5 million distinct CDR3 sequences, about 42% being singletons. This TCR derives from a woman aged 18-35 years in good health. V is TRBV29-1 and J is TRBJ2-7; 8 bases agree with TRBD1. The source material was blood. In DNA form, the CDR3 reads TGCAGCGTGGCGAGGGACAGGTCATATGTACGTGGGCAGTACTTC. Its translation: CSVARDRSYVRGQYF.